Given below is one T cell receptor beta chain in context. Its matching antigen is unknown. Other DNA variants within this sample encode the same CDR3. The entry originates in a study of shared clonotypes between healthy human individuals. The wider study: The study enrolled a couple of women and a few men aged 18 to 49. Findings of the study overall: Naive subsets, compared against memory subsets, generally had larger estimated richness values.

The CDR3 is made up of 17 amino acids. The germline V gene encodes CDR1 SGHRS and CDR2 YFSETQ. J was trimmed by 4 bases and V by 4 bases; bases with no gene match: 7. Assay runs were performed at deep level. Clones were sequenced by immunoSEQ multiplex PCR, and TCRdb holds only the in-frame ones, with some missing. The data contain some 2,000,000 clones, 85% to 95% of them singletons. The chain is built from TRBV5-1 and TRBJ2-2; TRBD2 matches at 13 bases. Sequencing was carried out using naive CD4+ T cells sorted from blood. This sample's subset: CD45RA+ positively selected. The sequence derives from a man between 18 and 29 years old in good health. CDR3 protein: CASSAGLAGVGTGELFF. The CDR3 region has the DNA TGCGCCAGCAGCGCAGGACTAGCGGGAGTTGGCACCGGGGAGCTGTTTTTT. Supplemented by reference TRBV5-1 and TRBJ2-2, the full variable domain reads KAGVTQTPRYLIKTRGQQVTLSCSPISGHRSVSWYQQTPGQGLQFLFEYFSETQRNKGNFPGRFSGRQFSNSRSEMNVSTLELGDSALYLCASSAGLAGVGTGELFFGEGSRLTVL.